Sequencing of this T cell receptor (beta chain) was carried out in a study of shared clonotypes between healthy human individuals. Generated by immunoSEQ multiplex PCR, the TCRdb table keeps only in-frame clones and is missing some. The sample yields approximately 590,000 clones, around 95% seen once. In regard to this clone: Its cognate antigen is unknown.

This CDR3 spans 14 amino acids. The germline V gene has CDR1 SGHAT and CDR2 FQNNGV. With 5 bases clipped from V and 2 bases from J, the junction kept 4 bases outside the gene matches. General observations from the study: Shared clonotypes: about 5% naive CD4, around 3.7% naive CD8, roughly 2.4% memory CD4, approximately 0.4% memory CD8. Sorted-subset samples were not fully sequenced, rarefaction indicated. Non-shared clonotypes showed lower generation probabilities than clonotypes common to all four donors.

CD45RO-negative cells were positively selected for CCR7, leaving out terminally differentiated effector memory CD45RA+ cells. All donors were Caucasian adults living in Nashville, Tennessee. This TCR derives from a woman under 40 in good health. Sequenced: naive CD8+ T cells sorted from blood. The V gene is TRBV11-2, the J gene TRBJ2-7; 9 bases agree with TRBD2. CDR3 residues: CASSTRLAAYEQYF. CDR3 nucleotides: TGTGCCAGCAGCACGCGACTAGCGGCCTACGAGCAGTACTTC.